These 6 T cell receptor beta chains share one sample of origin, sequenced in a study of metastatic and nonmetastatic thyroid tumors. TCRdb reprocessed the PCR reads via MiXCR. The table records some 84,000 clones, around 9.2% of them present only once. All patients were treatment-naive before thyroid surgery. Sequenced: blood. The receptors stem from a female donor with papillary thyroid cancer or a benign thyroid nodule (not recorded which). Some clones in this sample may be carry-over from other donors' samples.

The gene calls are TRBV6-1 and TRBJ2-1; 15 bases are shared with TRBD2. Germline V gives CDR1 MNHNS, CDR2 SASEGT. The CDR3 runs 18 residues. With 2 bases clipped from V and 3 bases from J, the junction kept 5 bases outside the gene matches. The CDR3 region is CASSEIRTSGGVYNEQFF. DNA of the CDR3: TGTGCCAGCAGTGAAATTCGGACTAGCGGGGGGGTCTACAATGAGCAGTTCTTC.

Worth noting for this clone: This clone may be a read error of a much larger clone one base away. The rearrangement joins TRBV3-1 to TRBJ1-6; maybe TRBD1 (5 bases). Germline assignment: CDR1 LGHDT and CDR2 YNNKEL (reference sequence). CDR3 length equals 13 residues. In DNA, the CDR3 is TGTGCCAGCAGTACGGGGGTGAATTCACACCTCCACTTT. Its translation is CASSTGVNSHLHF.

This clone has ten or more counts. V and J are TRBV6-1 and TRBJ1-5; unclear D gene. The germline V gene encodes CDR1 MNHNS and CDR2 SASEGT. The CDR3 covers 13 residues. Trimming left V 6 bases short and J 0 bases short, with 6 bases between. The CDR3 coding sequence is TGTGCCAGCAGCACGTATAGCAATCAGCCCCAGCATTTT. Residues: CASSTYSNQPQHF.

Many counts were recorded for this clone. V and J are TRBV6-1 and TRBJ2-7; TRBD1 or TRBD2 may be the D gene (5 bases each). The CDR3 extends over 14 amino acids. Trimming took 0 bases from V and 3 from J, leaving 9 bases between them. Germline V gene sequence: CDR1 MNHNS, CDR2 SASEGT. CDR3 coding DNA: TGTGCCAGCAGTGAAGCGGGACCCCTCTACGAGCAGTACTTC. It translates to CASSEAGPLYEQYF.

This clone has at least ten counts. V usage is TRBV20-1 and J usage is TRBJ2-2; 7 bases are a match to TRBD1. V dropped 3 bases and J dropped 5; count of bases not matched to a gene: 9. The germline V gene encodes CDR1 DFQATT and CDR2 SNEGSKA (reference sequence). The CDR3 covers 15 residues. The DNA for the CDR3 is TGCAGTGCTAGGTACTGGGACAGCAGAACCGGGGAGCTGTTTTTT. As protein: CSARYWDSRTGELFF.

A single count supports this clone. The CDR3 nucleotides are TGTGCCAGCAGCTTAGGTAGAGGGACAGCCTACGAGCAGTACTTC. It specifies CASSLGRGTAYEQYF. V gene TRBV7-2 combines with J gene TRBJ2-7, with 7 positions matching TRBD1. With 1 base clipped from V and 2 bases from J, the junction kept 5 bases outside the gene matches. The CDR3 is 15 amino acids. Germline CDR1 and CDR2: SGHTA and FQGNSA.